These 13 T cell receptor beta chains came from one sample sequenced in a study of OX40 agonist ivuxolimab in advanced cancers. Library preparation was by the immunoSEQ multiplex PCR assay. The table was pulled from immuneACCESS by TCRdb, which kept in-frame rearrangements only. Such tables lose some clones; where checked, under half of the loss comes from unresolved V genes, and the rest has no known cause. The sample profile shows tens of thousands of clones; just under 90% of them were found once. Approximately 11% of the sample belongs to the ten largest clones. The sequencing here drew on CD4+ or CD8+ T cells sorted from blood, taken in a trial of the OX40 agonist ivuxolimab. The receptor source for this set is an adult with an advanced solid tumor such as melanoma, head and neck, liver or kidney cancer.

The genes are TRBV19 and TRBJ1-2; tentatively, D is TRBD1 (6 bases). This CDR3 has 16 amino acids. From germline, CDR1 is LNHDA and CDR2 SQIVND (reference sequence). The V and J ends lost 1 base and 2 bases respectively, with 14 bases between them. In nucleotides, the CDR3 is TGTGCCAGTAGTATAGGATACGGACAGATAAACTATGGCTACACCTTC. Translating gives CASSIGYGQINYGYTF.

This clone was seen just once. CDR3 bases: TGTGCCAGCAGGATCGCGCGAGATACGCAGTATTTT. The encoded protein is CASRIARDTQYF. The gene calls are TRBV28 and TRBJ2-3; D gene unclear. Trimming stripped 6 bases from V and 5 bases from J, with 9 bases between. CDR3 length: 12 amino acids. Germline V CDR1 and CDR2: MDHEN, SYDVKM.

V is TRBV5-4 and J is TRBJ2-7; 11 nucleotides line up with TRBD2. CDR1 and CDR2 (germline): SGHNT, YYREEE (reference sequence). The CDR3 runs to 15 residues. V lost 4 bases and J lost 5; bases outside the gene matches: 8. In DNA, the CDR3 is TGTGCCAGCAGCAGCATAGCGGGAGGGCCCCACGAGCAGTACTTC. Its protein is CASSSIAGGPHEQYF. Full variable domain (outside the CDR3, taken from reference TRBV5-4 and TRBJ2-7): ETGVTQSPTHLIKTRGQQVTLRCSSQSGHNTVSWYQQALGQGPQFIFQYYREEENGRGNFPPRFSGLQFPNYSSELNVNALELDDSALYLCASSSIAGGPHEQYFGPGTRLTVT.

The V gene is TRBV9, the J gene TRBJ1-2; tentative D call: TRBD1 (5 bases). V was clipped by 3 bases and J by 4 bases, with 16 bases between them. CDR3 length equals 15 residues. Looked up from germline, CDR1 is SGDLS and CDR2 is YYNGEE. This CDR3 reads CASSASSTGTYGYTF. CDR3 nucleotide sequence: TGTGCCAGCAGCGCATCGTCCACCGGGACCTATGGCTACACCTTC.

J is TRBJ2-7 and V is TRBV7-9; D not certain. Germline V gives CDR1 SEHNR, CDR2 FQNEAQ (reference sequence). There are 12 residues in the CDR3. V gave up 8 bases and J gave up 6 bases, with 14 bases separating them. The CDR3, as DNA: TGTGCCAGCGAAGCAAACGTCCTCGAGCAGTACTTC. It is translated as CASEANVLEQYF.

The chain links TRBV9 to TRBJ2-3, with 7 bases that match TRBD1. The CDR3 has 16 amino acids. The germline V gene encodes CDR1 SGDLS and CDR2 YYNGEE. V gave up 4 bases and J gave up 0 bases; unmatched junction bases: 8. CDR3 protein: CASSPGTVRSTDTQYF. CDR3 coding DNA: TGTGCCAGCAGCCCCGGGACAGTCCGGAGCACAGATACGCAGTATTTT.

The chain joins TRBV27 to TRBJ2-3, with D maybe TRBD1 (5 bases). Trimming removed 11 bases at V and 5 bases at J, with 11 bases between. There are 11 residues in the CDR3. Germline V lookup: CDR1 MNHEY, CDR2 SMNVEV (reference sequence). The CDR3 DNA follows: TGTGCCGCATGGGGCCGAGATACGCAGTATTTT. Its protein product is CAAWGRDTQYF.

This clone came up a few times. The V gene is TRBV2, the J gene TRBJ1-4; no reliable D call. V dropped 1 base and J dropped 8 bases, with 2 bases sitting between them. CDR1 SNHLY and CDR2 FYNNEI come from the germline V gene. This CDR3 has 11 residues. This CDR3 is CASSEGEKLFF. CDR3 in DNA: TGTGCCAGCAGTGAAGGGGAAAAACTGTTTTTT.

The chain uses TRBV7-2 and TRBJ2-1; possibly TRBD1 for D (7 bases). In germline, CDR1 is SGHTA, CDR2 FQGNSA. The CDR3 is made up of 12 amino acids. V was trimmed by 4 bases and J by 7 bases, leaving 8 bases between them. CDR3 protein: CASSSGGNEQFF. The CDR3 nucleotides read TGTGCCAGCAGCTCAGGGGGGAATGAGCAGTTCTTC.

This chain uses TRBV10-1 with TRBJ2-1; D uncertain. The germline V gene encodes CDR1 WNHNN and CDR2 SYGVQD (reference sequence). The CDR3 length is 16 residues. Deletions cut 9 bases from V and 4 bases from J, with 22 bases between. This CDR3 reads CASLFAPLPLYNEQFF. The DNA of the CDR3 is TGCGCCAGTCTTTTTGCCCCACTCCCGCTTTACAATGAGCAGTTCTTC.

J is TRBJ1-3 and V is TRBV7-9; tentatively, D is TRBD1 (5 bases). Germline lookup yields CDR1 SEHNR and CDR2 FQNEAQ (reference sequence). This CDR3 has 16 amino acids. V dropped 7 bases and J dropped 2 bases, with 18 bases sitting between them. The CDR3 region is CASIPRGRGTGNTIYF. CDR3 nucleotides: TGTGCCAGCATCCCGAGGGGAAGGGGTACTGGAAACACCATATATTTT.

The chain links TRBV7-3 to TRBJ2-1, with a tentative D call TRBD1 (6 bases). This CDR3 has 15 amino acids. Germline V lookup: CDR1 SGHTA, CDR2 FQGTGA. Trimming cost V 5 bases and J 3 bases, with 14 bases left between them. The CDR3 region has the DNA TGTGCCAGCAGCCGGGGTGGGGGCAGCTACAATGAGCAGTTCTTC. Translation gives CASSRGGGSYNEQFF.

J is TRBJ1-1 and V is TRBV2, with D unclear. The CDR3 is 9 residues long. CDR1 and CDR2 from the germline V gene are SNHLY and FYNNEI. Trimming shortened V by 6 bases and J by 9 bases, and 5 bases separated the two germline ends. The CDR3 DNA is TGTGCCAGCAGGGAAAAAGCTTTCTTT. The encoded protein is CASREKAFF.